This T cell receptor (beta chain) was captured in a study of human T cells and chemical hapten exposure (dated by TCRdb to about 2021). Regarding the study in general: For sensitization, 2% DPC in acetone was applied to an approximately 2 cm by approximately 2 cm area of upper inner arm skin. Throughout the approximately 26-week study period, patients were also given weekly therapeutic DPC doses on the scalp. Patch testing on the upper back used Finn chambers containing 0.01% DPC, with scoring done after 6 days according to International Contact Dermatitis Research Group standards. Alopecia areata with under or over 50% scalp involvement, alopecia totalis and alopecia universalis were represented in the patient cohort, which was mostly female. Libraries were pooled for sequencing, and variation in per-sample TCR yields was attributed mainly to small differences in library volumes within the pool. In alopecia patients, the study followed how the peripheral blood TCR repertoire changed in vivo over primary and secondary sensitization to diphenylcyclopropenone (DPC), a hapten. Blood was sampled from patients pre-sensitization (week 0) and at 2, 6 and about 24 weeks after DPC sensitization. For TCR sequencing, blood came from 25 to 35 alopecia patients at anywhere from one to four time points (pre-sensitization, 2, 6 and 24 weeks). Study-wide findings and limitations: Patch test score was positively correlated with the number of PT1 expanded TCRs, with significance at thresholds 8, 16 and 32 but not at 4. The number of TCRs above 1 in 1000 frequency did not change with DPC sensitization; there was no evidence of global repertoire structure alterations. Alopecia, a presumed autoimmune disease, was present in all patients, so the immune response of the patients might differ from that of healthy individuals. After repeated subsampling, changes were observed in the strength of the expansion versus patch-test correlation and in the threshold at which the correlation became significant. Expanded TCRs formed significantly more large CDR3 similarity clusters than pre-sensitization or healthy control sets, consistent with antigen-driven responses.

In light of the paper, this sample's time point label describes: pre-sensitization, week 0. The sample's treatment or condition label, decoded: therapeutic diphenylcyclopropenone sensitization with weekly scalp DPC. At every patch-test visit, the blood draw took place before the patch test was put on. Eligible patients were aged 18 to 70, diagnosed with alopecia, deemed suitable for DPC therapy, and excluded if pregnant. Total RNA was isolated from unfractionated whole blood collected in Tempus Blood RNA tubes. V is cut back by 7 bases and J by 3 bases, with 6 bases in the junction unmatched. The CDR3 runs 14 amino acids, cysteine and phenylalanine included. Only the CDR3 DNA stays, 42 bases, in frame from base 1. Per the germline V gene, SNHLY is the CDR1 and FYNNEI is the CDR2. This clonotype came up a few times. Its antigen is not yet known. Per-base qualities were not stored, and no clone one base away is much larger.

Libraries were prepared through RACE. Sequencing was performed on a NextSeq 500. Library preparation attached unique molecular identifiers to individual cDNA molecules for quantitative, reproducible TCR counting. Both TCR alpha and TCR beta chains were sequenced from each blood RNA sample. Per the authors' processing: Samples had a median of 95,638 TCRs, with a range from about 23,224 to 750,000. The Decombinator software suite was used to annotate V, J and CDR3 in the TCR reads. For PS versus PT1 abundance plots, all samples were subsampled to the same number of TCRs (28,000). TCRs were defined as expanded if absent before sensitization and observed at least eight times at the 2-week time point. TCRdb itself trimmed the public reads at Q25 with fastp, ran MiXCR and retained productive beta chains. Rows are combined by CDR3 protein, so each entry shows the most common genes and DNA. These V and J calls originate from TCRdb's pipeline instead of the authors' own analysis. The sample records under 90,000 distinct CDR3 sequences, about 8.9% of which are singletons. The ten biggest clones cover approximately 3.9% of the sample.

The sequencing here drew on whole blood, taken in connection with sensitization to the hapten diphenylcyclopropenone (DPC). The chain employs TRBV2 and TRBJ2-7; 10 junctional bases match TRBD2. The origin of this receptor is a woman in her thirties or forties with alopecia areata. Some clones in this sample may be carry-over from other donors' samples. DNA sequence: TGTGCCAGCACAGCTAGCGGGGGCCGCTACGAGCAGTACTTC. This is translated as CASTASGGRYEQYF.